Presented here are 4 T cell receptor beta chains from one specimen sequenced in a study of post-analysis software for immune sequencing data. Points from the study as a whole: Patients showed TRBV5-6, TRBV5-1 and TRBV20-1 among a few TRBV segments more frequent than in controls.

Unique molecular identifiers featured in each of the TCR beta cDNA libraries. Using its own MiXCR run on the PCR reads, TCRdb lists one record per CDR3 protein. The sample comprises hundreds of thousands of distinct CDR3 sequences, under 70% of which are singletons, and approximately 4.2% rests with the top ten. These TCRs' antigens remain unknown. The sample was blood. The source is a girl aged 5-17 years with multiple sclerosis.

The J gene is TRBJ2-1, the V gene TRBV7-9; 8 nucleotides agree with TRBD2. V was pared by 5 bases and J by 6 bases, with 6 bases of the junction left unmatched. The CDR3 runs to 14 residues. Per germline, CDR1 SEHNR and CDR2 FQNEAQ (reference sequence). The CDR3 sequence: CASSLGGGCNEQFF. CDR3 DNA: TGTGCCAGCAGCCTAGGCGGGGGGTGCAATGAGCAGTTCTTC.

The J gene is TRBJ2-7, the V gene TRBV6-6; D is undetermined. V was shortened by 0 bases and J by 4 bases, with 4 bases between the two germline ends. The CDR3 runs 12 residues. CDR1 and CDR2 from the germline V gene are MNHNY and SVGAGI (reference sequence). CDR3 DNA: TGTGCCAGCAGTTACTCCAAGTACGAGCAGTACTTC. This translates into CASSYSKYEQYF.

This clonotype appeared a few times. The chain uses TRBV29-1 and TRBJ2-7, with no clear D. This CDR3 has 12 residues. V was cut by 7 bases and J by 3 bases, with 13 bases left in between. From germline, CDR1 is SQVTM and CDR2 ANQGSEA. Written as DNA, the CDR3 is TGCAGCGCCCAGATCACCAACTACGAGCAGTACTTC. It specifies CSAQITNYEQYF.

This clonotype was seen a few times. The J gene is TRBJ2-1, the V gene TRBV12-3 or TRBV12-4; D unresolved. This CDR3 is built from 12 residues. The ends were cut back, 4 bases at V and 8 bases at J, with 9 bases in the middle. The DNA for the CDR3 is TGTGCCAGCAGTTGGGCCCCCCATGAGCAGTTCTTC. It is translated as CASSWAPHEQFF.